This T cell receptor (beta chain) was sequenced during a study of blood T cell repertoires in COVID-19. Germline V gene lookup returns CDR1 SGHTA and CDR2 FQGTGA. V lost 6 bases to trimming and J lost 5 bases; unmatched junction nucleotides: 8. CDR3 length equals 14 residues. TCRdb keeps only in-frame clones here, not all; method: immunoSEQ multiplex PCR. The sample lists 150,000 to 200,000 clones; about 90% were seen once. The chain is built from TRBV7-3 and TRBJ1-1, with TRBD1 identical over 8 bases. The source of this sequence is a man in his 60s with active or convalescent COVID-19. The sequenced sample consisted of peripheral blood. The CDR3, as DNA: TGTGCCAGCAGACCCACAGGGGGTGAGACTGAAGCTTTCTTT. It codes for CASRPTGGETEAFF.